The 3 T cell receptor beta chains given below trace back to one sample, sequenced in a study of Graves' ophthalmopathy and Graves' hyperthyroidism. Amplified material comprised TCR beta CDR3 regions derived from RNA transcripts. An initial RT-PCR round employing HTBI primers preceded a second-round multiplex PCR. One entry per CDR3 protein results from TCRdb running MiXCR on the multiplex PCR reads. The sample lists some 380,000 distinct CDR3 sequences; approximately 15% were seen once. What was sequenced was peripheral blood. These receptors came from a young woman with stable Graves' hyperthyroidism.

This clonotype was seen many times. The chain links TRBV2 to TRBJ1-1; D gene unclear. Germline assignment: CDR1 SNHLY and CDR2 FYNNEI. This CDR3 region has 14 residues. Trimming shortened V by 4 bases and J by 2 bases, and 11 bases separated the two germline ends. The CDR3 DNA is TGTGCCAGCAGTGGATGGACGGGCAACACTGAAGCTTTCTTT. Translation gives CASSGWTGNTEAFF.

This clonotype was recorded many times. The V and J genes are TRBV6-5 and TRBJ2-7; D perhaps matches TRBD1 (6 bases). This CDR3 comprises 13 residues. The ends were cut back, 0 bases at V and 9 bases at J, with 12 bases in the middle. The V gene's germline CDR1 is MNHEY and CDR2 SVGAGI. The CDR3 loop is CASSYSPGHPQYF. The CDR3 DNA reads TGTGCCAGCAGTTACTCGCCGGGACACCCGCAGTACTTC.

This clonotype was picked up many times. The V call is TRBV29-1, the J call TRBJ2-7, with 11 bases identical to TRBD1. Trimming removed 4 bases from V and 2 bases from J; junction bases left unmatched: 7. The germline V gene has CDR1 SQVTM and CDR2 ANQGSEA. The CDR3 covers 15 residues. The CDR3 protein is CSVADGTGGAYEQYF. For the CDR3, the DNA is TGCAGCGTTGCCGACGGGACAGGGGGAGCCTACGAGCAGTACTTC.